This T cell receptor beta chain was sequenced in a study of T cell changes during pregnancy in multiple sclerosis. V was pared by 0 bases and J by 4 bases, with 5 bases of the junction left unmatched. Germline values: CDR1 LGHNA, CDR2 YSLEER. The CDR3 has 17 amino acids. The protocol was immunoSEQ multiplex PCR, while the TCRdb copy is restricted to in-frame clones and leaves out a portion. The data contain about 24,000 clones, around 86% of them singletons. This chain links TRBV4-3 with TRBJ2-1; 11 nucleotides align to TRBD2. Sequenced here: CD8+ T cells from peripheral blood mononuclear cells, sampled in the first trimester of pregnancy. This clonotype originated in a female donor in good health, enrolled as a control in a pregnancy study. DNA of the CDR3: TGCGCCAGCAGCCAAGAAAGGAGACTAGCGGGGTACAATGAGCAGTTCTTC. Protein: CASSQERRLAGYNEQFF.